The 6 T cell receptor beta chains given below trace back to one sample, sequenced in a study of cytomegalovirus exposure and HLA in healthy donors. It was with 60 Vbeta and 13 Jbeta primers that the PCR ran. Measured with immunoSEQ multiplex PCR; TCRdb has only the in-frame clones, and not every one. The sample has 99,000 or so clones; nearly 80% are singletons. The source material was PBMCs. The origin of the receptors is a man between 60 and 70 years old in good health and CMV-seropositive.

This clone was recorded a few times. The germline gene is not matched at one end of the junction; a read error may be the cause. V and J are TRBV27 and TRBJ2-1; possible D gene TRBD2, 5 bases. CDR1 and CDR2 from the germline V gene are MNHEY and SMNVEV (reference sequence). The CDR3 extends over 15 amino acids. The CDR3 DNA reads TGTGCCAGCAGCGTAACTAGGTTCTCCAACAATGAGCAGTTCTTC. It encodes CASSVTRFSNNEQFF.

The chain links TRBV28 to TRBJ1-1; D perhaps matches TRBD1 (5 bases). V was shortened by 10 bases and J by 7 bases, with 19 bases between the two germline ends. Germline CDR1 MDHEN, CDR2 SYDVKM. The CDR3 extends over 13 amino acids. The CDR3 protein is CATGGGGINEAFF. The CDR3 coding sequence is TGTGCCACCGGGGGGGGTGGGATAAATGAAGCTTTCTTT.

The V gene is TRBV10-3, the J gene TRBJ2-1; 8 nucleotides match TRBD2. The CDR3 runs 15 residues. The junction had 9 bases not matched to a gene; V was cut back by 4 bases and J by 7 bases. Germline CDR1 is ENHRY and CDR2 is SYGVKD. The CDR3 reads CAISAPGSGGNEQFF. CDR3 sequence (DNA): TGTGCCATCAGTGCCCCGGGGAGCGGGGGTAATGAGCAGTTCTTC.

The table lists this clone with a few counts. V usage is TRBV6-6 and J usage is TRBJ2-7; 12 bases align to TRBD1. The CDR3 has 15 amino acids. Germline trimming cut 4 bases from V and 7 bases from J; bases unmatched to any gene: 8. From germline, CDR1 is MNHNY and CDR2 SVGAGI (reference sequence). CDR3 residues: CASSSSGTGGVEQYF. The CDR3 bases are TGTGCCAGCAGTTCGTCCGGGACAGGGGGCGTAGAGCAGTACTTC.

The V gene is TRBV7-9, the J gene TRBJ2-1; 7 bases match TRBD2. V lost 5 bases to trimming and J lost 9 bases; unmatched junction nucleotides: 10. CDR1 and CDR2 from the germline V gene are SEHNR and FQNEAQ (reference sequence). The CDR3 consists of 14 residues. The CDR3 bases are TGTGCCAGCAGCCAGCGGGGAGGGACTCGTGAGCAGTTCTTC. This gives the protein CASSQRGGTREQFF.

The table lists this clone with a count of one. The chain is built from TRBV11-2 and TRBJ2-3; D might be TRBD2 (6 bases). Germline V CDR1 and CDR2: SGHAT, FQNNGV. Trimming left V 4 bases short and J 2 bases short, with 13 bases between. The CDR3 spans 15 residues. The CDR3 here is CASSWGTPSTDTQYF. The CDR3 bases are TGTGCCAGCAGCTGGGGGACTCCGTCCACAGATACGCAGTATTTT.